The 19 T cell receptor beta chains reported below all come from one sample, sequenced in a study of blood T cell repertoires in COVID-19. Some clones are missing from TCRdb's copy, which holds only in-frame ones; the method was immunoSEQ multiplex PCR. The data show approximately 30,000 clones, roughly 79% seen once. Sequencing was carried out using peripheral blood. These receptors originate from a man aged 65 to 79 with acute or convalescent COVID-19.

V gene TRBV7-2 combines with J gene TRBJ2-6, with TRBD1 as a possible D gene (6 bases). Germline V gives CDR1 SGHTA, CDR2 FQGNSA. The CDR3 runs 15 residues. Trimming pared 5 bases from V and 0 bases from J, leaving 8 bases between. In DNA, the CDR3 is TGTGCCAGCAGCACAGGGAGCTCTGGGGCCAACGTCCTGACTTTC. This sequence encodes CASSTGSSGANVLTF.

The rearrangement uses TRBV27 and TRBJ1-1; possibly TRBD1 for D (5 bases). This CDR3 has 13 residues. Germline V gene lookup returns CDR1 MNHEY and CDR2 SMNVEV (reference sequence). Trimming left V 6 bases short and J 9 bases short, with 17 bases between. CDR3 bases: TGTGCCAGCAGGGGGCAAGTTGCGCGCCAAGCTTTCTTT. It yields the protein CASRGQVARQAFF.

This chain connects TRBV30 to TRBJ2-7; possibly TRBD2 for D (6 bases). The germline V gene encodes CDR1 GTSNPN and CDR2 SVGIG (reference sequence). The CDR3 sequence is 14 residues long. The V end was cut by 3 bases, the J end by 5 bases, with 17 bases between. The CDR3 bases are TGTGCCTGGAGGCGCGACCCGGGGGTCCACGAGCAGTACTTC. This gives the protein CAWRRDPGVHEQYF.

V and J are TRBV5-8 and TRBJ1-1, with a weak D call TRBD1 (5 bases). Germline assignment: CDR1 SGHTS and CDR2 YDEGEE. Trimming pared 4 bases from V and 7 bases from J, leaving 11 bases between. The CDR3 is 12 residues long. The CDR3 is CASSHRQYEAFF. CDR3 in DNA: TGTGCCAGCAGCCATCGACAGTATGAAGCTTTCTTT.

The V and J genes are TRBV6-1 and TRBJ1-5, with a weak D call TRBD1 (6 bases). V shed 2 bases and J shed 2 bases, with 10 bases lying between them. Per the germline V gene, CDR1 is MNHNS and CDR2 is SASEGT. This CDR3 is 15 amino acids long. Here the CDR3 DNA reads TGTGCCAGCAGTGAACAGGGGTTCGGCAATCAGCCCCAGCATTTT. It translates to CASSEQGFGNQPQHF.

The rearrangement links TRBV6-5 to TRBJ2-1; 8 bases align to TRBD1. Per the germline V gene, CDR1 is MNHEY and CDR2 is SVGAGI. This CDR3 is built from 15 residues. V lost 2 bases and J lost 5; bases outside the gene matches: 5. The CDR3 reads CASSYDRGGNNEQFF. CDR3 DNA sequence: TGTGCCAGCAGTTACGACAGGGGAGGAAACAATGAGCAGTTCTTC.

This clone appeared a few times. The chain combines TRBV28 with TRBJ1-3; D gene unclear. The CDR3 sequence is 12 residues long. Germline-derived CDR1 and CDR2 are MDHEN and SYDVKM. V was clipped by 2 bases and J by 11 bases, with 10 bases between them. Here the CDR3 DNA reads TGTGCCAGCAGTTTAGGCCGCGGGCCCATATATTTT. Translated: CASSLGRGPIYF.

The genes are TRBV4-3 and TRBJ2-3, with TRBD1 matching 8 bases. Germline V gene data show CDR1 as LGHNA and CDR2 as YSLEER. This CDR3 has 15 residues. The junction had 3 bases not matched to a gene; V was cut back by 0 bases and J by 4 bases. The CDR3 DNA reads TGCGCCAGCAGCCAAGATCCAGGGGGCGCAGATACGCAGTATTTT. This translates into CASSQDPGGADTQYF.

This chain links TRBV19 with TRBJ1-2, with 8 positions matching TRBD1. Germline-derived CDR1 and CDR2 are LNHDA and SQIVND (reference sequence). The CDR3 extends over 13 amino acids. The ends lost 5 bases at V and 7 bases at J; junction bases unmatched: 6. The CDR3 nucleotides are TGTGCCAGTAGTGTTGACAGGGGCTCTGGCTACACCTTC. Its translation: CASSVDRGSGYTF.

The chain combines TRBV18 with TRBJ2-5; 7 nucleotides line up with TRBD1. Germline-derived CDR1 and CDR2 are KGHSH and LQKENI. The CDR3 consists of 15 residues. V lost 0 bases and J lost 0; bases outside the gene matches: 1. CDR3 sequence: CASSPPRGYQETQYF. CDR3 coding DNA: TGTGCCAGCTCACCACCCAGGGGGTACCAAGAGACCCAGTACTTC.

This rearrangement joins TRBV28 to TRBJ2-3; 7 positions match TRBD2. Germline CDR1 MDHEN, CDR2 SYDVKM. The CDR3 is 14 residues long. Losses at the gene ends were 3 bases for V and 4 bases for J; bases not matched to a gene: 4. CDR3 nucleotides: TGTGCCAGCAGTTTCGCGGGAGTCGCAGATACGCAGTATTTT. Translating it yields CASSFAGVADTQYF.

The chain joins TRBV7-6 to TRBJ2-5; a possible D gene is TRBD2 (6 bases). Trimming left V 2 bases short and J 1 base short, with 17 bases between. Germline lookup yields CDR1 SGHVS and CDR2 FNYEAQ. The CDR3 is made up of 17 amino acids. CDR3 region: CASSLPRYQEGQETQYF. CDR3 bases: TGTGCCAGCAGCTTACCCCGATACCAGGAGGGCCAAGAGACCCAGTACTTC.

This clone was detected a few times. V and J are TRBV7-2 and TRBJ2-7, with D tentatively TRBD2 (6 bases). Trimming cost V 5 bases and J 1 base, with 12 bases left between them. Per germline, CDR1 SGHTA and CDR2 FQGNSA. This CDR3 comprises 14 residues. The CDR3 DNA reads as TGTGCCAGCAGCCAGACCGCGGGATCCTACGAGCAGTACTTC. Translating gives CASSQTAGSYEQYF.

This chain joins TRBV7-2 and TRBJ2-3; weak D call: TRBD2 (6 bases). CDR3 length: 13 amino acids. Germline CDR1 is SGHTA and CDR2 is FQGNSA. Trimming removed 2 bases at V and 7 bases at J, with 10 bases between. This CDR3 is CASSLLEGHTQYF. The DNA for the CDR3 is TGTGCCAGCAGCTTACTGGAGGGCCATACGCAGTATTTT. The entire variable domain, with the rest obtained from reference TRBV7-2 and TRBJ2-3, is as follows: GAGVSQSPSNKVTEKGKDVELRCDPISGHTALYWYRQSLGQGLEFLIYFQGNSAPDKSGLPSDRFSAERTGGSVSTLTIQRTQQEDSAVYLCASSLLEGHTQYFGPGTRLTVL.

V usage is TRBV4-3 and J usage is TRBJ1-2; unclear D gene. V was cut by 1 base and J by 4 bases, with 13 bases left in between. This CDR3 is 15 amino acids long. From germline, CDR1 is LGHNA and CDR2 YSLEER. The CDR3: CASSQAAPTRYGYTF. The CDR3 nucleotides are TGCGCCAGCAGCCAAGCCGCCCCAACGCGCTATGGCTACACCTTC.

V usage is TRBV28 and J usage is TRBJ1-4; TRBD1 agrees at 8 bases. The length of the CDR3 is 16 residues. The V gene's germline CDR1 is MDHEN and CDR2 SYDVKM. Germline trimming cut 5 bases from V and 8 bases from J; bases unmatched to any gene: 13. CDR3 coding DNA: TGTGCCAGCAGTGGTGCAGGGGGCAGGTTTGAGGAAAAACTGTTTTTT. It yields the protein CASSGAGGRFEEKLFF. Full variable domain (remainder filled in from reference TRBV28 and TRBJ1-4): DVKVTQSSRYLVKRTGEKVFLECVQDMDHENMFWYRQDPGLGLRLIYFSYDVKMKEKGDIPEGYSVSREKKERFSLILESASTNQTSMYLCASSGAGGRFEEKLFFGSGTQLSVL.

V is TRBV24-1 and J is TRBJ2-2; no firm D call. The V gene lost 0 bases and the J gene lost 1 base, with 8 bases spanning the gap. CDR3 size: 16 residues. Germline CDR1 is KGHDR and CDR2 is SFDVKD. CDR3 amino acids: CATSDLFGGNTGELFF. The CDR3 DNA reads as TGTGCCACCAGTGATTTGTTTGGCGGGAACACCGGGGAGCTGTTTTTT.

This chain connects TRBV28 to TRBJ1-1; D is uncertain. V lost 6 bases and J 4 bases, leaving 15 bases between the germline ends. This CDR3 spans 14 amino acids. Germline V gives CDR1 MDHEN, CDR2 SYDVKM. Here the CDR3 reads CASRRAQGGTEAFF. CDR3 nucleotides: TGTGCCAGCAGGCGGGCGCAAGGAGGCACTGAAGCTTTCTTT.

The chain is built from TRBV7-8 and TRBJ2-7, with 8 nucleotides matching TRBD1. V lost 4 bases, J lost 7 bases, and 15 bases stayed unmatched. The CDR3 extends over 16 amino acids. Germline values: CDR1 SGHVS, CDR2 FQNEAQ. This CDR3 reads CASSSSRQGTTGEQYF. The CDR3 bases are TGTGCCAGCAGCTCATCGAGACAGGGGACAACGGGGGAGCAGTACTTC.